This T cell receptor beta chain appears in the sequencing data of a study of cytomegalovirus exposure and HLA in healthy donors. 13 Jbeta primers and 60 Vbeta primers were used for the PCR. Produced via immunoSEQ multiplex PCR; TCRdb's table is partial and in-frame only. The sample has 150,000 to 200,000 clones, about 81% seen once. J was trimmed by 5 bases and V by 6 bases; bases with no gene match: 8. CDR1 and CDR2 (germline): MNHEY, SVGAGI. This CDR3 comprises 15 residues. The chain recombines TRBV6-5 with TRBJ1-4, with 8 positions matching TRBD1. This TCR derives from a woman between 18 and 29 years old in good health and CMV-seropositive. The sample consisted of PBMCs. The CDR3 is CASRGPGTGNEKLFF. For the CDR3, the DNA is TGTGCCAGCAGGGGCCCCGGGACAGGAAATGAAAAACTGTTTTTT.